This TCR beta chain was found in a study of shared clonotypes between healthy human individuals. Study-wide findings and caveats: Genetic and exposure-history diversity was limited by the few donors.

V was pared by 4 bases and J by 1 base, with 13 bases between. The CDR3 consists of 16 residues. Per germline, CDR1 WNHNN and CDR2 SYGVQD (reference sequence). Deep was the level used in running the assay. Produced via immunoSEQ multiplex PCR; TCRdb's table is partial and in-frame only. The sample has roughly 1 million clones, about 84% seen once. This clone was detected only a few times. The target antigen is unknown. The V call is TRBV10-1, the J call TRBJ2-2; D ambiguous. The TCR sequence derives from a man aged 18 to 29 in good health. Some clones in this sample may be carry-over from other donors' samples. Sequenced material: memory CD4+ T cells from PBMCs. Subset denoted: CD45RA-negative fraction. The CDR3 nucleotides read TGCGCCAGCAGTGCGGTAGATTGGCGGAACACCGGGGAGCTGTTTTTT. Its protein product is CASSAVDWRNTGELFF.